These 18 T cell receptor beta chains came from one sample sequenced in a study of T cells in Graves' hyperthyroidism and ophthalmopathy. Authors of the study amplified TCR beta CDR3 regions from RNA transcripts. RT-PCR in the first round (using the HTBI primer set) targeted the TCR CDR3. TCRdb used MiXCR to reprocess the multiplex PCR reads, holding one entry per CDR3 protein. The data contain about 640,000 distinct CDR3 sequences, roughly 15% of them seen just once; the ten biggest clones take up around 13%. Material: blood. The receptor source for this set is a woman aged 50 to 65 with Graves' ophthalmopathy.

This clonotype came up many times. This chain connects TRBV6-5 to TRBJ2-1; perhaps D is TRBD1 or TRBD2 (5 bases each). Trimming removed 9 bases at V and 4 bases at J, with 13 bases between. CDR1 MNHEY and CDR2 SVGAGI come from the germline V gene. CDR3 length equals 13 residues. CDR3 region: CASRPGPYNEQFF. CDR3 sequence (DNA): TGTGCCAGTCGACCGGGACCATACAATGAGCAGTTCTTC.

The chain uses TRBV20-1 and TRBJ1-1; the D is unclear. V shed 4 bases and J shed 3 bases, with 9 bases lying between them. This CDR3 has 12 residues. The V gene's germline CDR1 is DFQATT and CDR2 SNEGSKA (reference sequence). CDR3 sequence reads: CSATLSDTEAFF. In nucleotides, the CDR3 is TGCAGTGCTACGTTGTCAGACACTGAAGCTTTCTTT.

A remark on this clonotype: An end of the junction does not agree with germline; a read error may underlie this. The CDR3 here is CASSDSSAGPLYEQYF. CDR3 nucleotides: TGTGCCAGCAGTGACTCGAGTGCAGGACCGCTGTACGAGCAGTACTTC. The V and J genes are TRBV6-5 and TRBJ2-7; D gene uncertain. Germline V lookup: CDR1 MNHEY, CDR2 SVGAGI. The CDR3 has 16 residues.

This sequence joins TRBV20-1 and TRBJ1-3; 10 positions match TRBD1. Losses at the gene ends were 0 bases for V and 1 base for J; bases not matched to a gene: 3. Germline V gene data show CDR1 as DFQATT and CDR2 as SNEGSKA (reference sequence). This CDR3 contains 16 residues. This CDR3 reads CSARETGQGSGNTIYF. The DNA for the CDR3 is TGCAGTGCTAGAGAAACGGGACAGGGGTCTGGAAACACCATATATTTT.

The sample holds many counts of this clonotype. The chain is built from TRBV12-3 or TRBV12-4 and TRBJ2-2, with TRBD2 as a possible D gene (5 bases). The CDR3 spans 14 residues. Trimming removed 8 bases from V and 2 bases from J, with 12 bases in between. CDR3 in amino acids: CASRRTFNTGELFF. The CDR3 nucleotides are TGTGCCAGCCGGCGGACTTTTAACACCGGGGAGCTGTTTTTT.

This clonotype has only a few counts. This chain uses TRBV5-1 with TRBJ2-1; TRBD2 aligns across 14 bases. This CDR3 region has 20 residues. V was clipped by 4 bases and J by 7 bases; unmatched bases: 19. The germline V gene has CDR1 SGHRS and CDR2 YFSETQ. The CDR3 nucleotides are TGCGCCAGCAGCCGCTTAGGGGGACTAGCGGGAGTCGGTGTGGGGAATGAGCAGTTCTTC. It encodes CASSRLGGLAGVGVGNEQFF. Based on the CDR3 plus reference TRBV5-1 and TRBJ2-1, the full variable domain is KAGVTQTPRYLIKTRGQQVTLSCSPISGHRSVSWYQQTPGQGLQFLFEYFSETQRNKGNFPGRFSGRQFSNSRSEMNVSTLELGDSALYLCASSRLGGLAGVGVGNEQFFGPGTRLTVL.

This clonotype was observed a few times. This sequence joins TRBV20-1 and TRBJ2-2, with D possibly matching TRBD1 (6 bases). The germline CDR1 and CDR2 sequences are DFQATT and SNEGSKA (reference sequence). Trimming cost V 6 bases and J 7 bases, with 15 bases left between them. The CDR3 is 13 residues long. CDR3: CSATNRVDGELFF. The DNA of the CDR3 is TGCAGTGCAACCAACAGGGTCGACGGGGAGCTGTTTTTT.

This clonotype was detected many times. This sequence joins TRBV27 and TRBJ2-7; 9 nucleotides line up with TRBD1. The V segment lost 5 bases and the J segment 2 bases; nucleotides outside the gene matches: 10. The germline V gene encodes CDR1 MNHEY and CDR2 SMNVEV (reference sequence). This CDR3 region has 16 residues. Here the CDR3 DNA reads TGTGCCAGCAGTCCAACGCGGGGACAGGGAGCCTACGAGCAGTACTTC. Its protein is CASSPTRGQGAYEQYF.

The V call is TRBV24-1, the J call TRBJ2-2; weak D call: TRBD1 (5 bases). The CDR3 spans 16 residues. Germline loops: CDR1 KGHDR, CDR2 SFDVKD. V shed 5 bases and J shed 0 bases, with 12 bases lying between them. CDR3: CATSVTDITNTGELFF. The DNA for the CDR3 is TGTGCCACCAGTGTTACGGACATAACGAACACCGGGGAGCTGTTTTTT.

This clonotype was recorded a few times. The rearrangement uses TRBV6-2 or TRBV6-3 and TRBJ2-2; 7 bases match TRBD1. CDR1 and CDR2 (germline): MNHEY, SVGEGT. V dropped 3 bases and J dropped 6; count of bases not matched to a gene: 7. The length of the CDR3 is 15 residues. The CDR3 coding sequence is TGTGCCAGCAGTTATAGTGGAGACAGGGCCGGGGAGCTGTTTTTT. Its translation is CASSYSGDRAGELFF.

This clonotype was seen a few times. A much more abundant neighbour one base away suggests this may be a read error. The genes are TRBV20-1 and TRBJ2-7; D is perhaps TRBD2 (5 bases). Germline values: CDR1 DFQATT, CDR2 SNEGSKA (reference sequence). Trimming stripped 0 bases from V and 5 bases from J, with 20 bases between. CDR3 size: 16 residues. This CDR3 reads CSARDSIGLAPHEQYF. The CDR3 DNA sequence: TGCAGTGCTAGAGATAGCATAGGACTGGCGCCCCACGAGCAGTACTTC.

This clonotype was detected many times. The genes are TRBV28 and TRBJ1-5; perhaps TRBD1 as D (5 bases). The CDR3 spans 14 residues. The germline gives CDR1 MDHEN, CDR2 SYDVKM. V was clipped by 2 bases and J by 4 bases, with 9 bases between them. CDR3 nucleotide sequence: TGTGCCAGCAGTTTAGTCAGGGTAAATCAGCCCCAGCATTTT. Its translation: CASSLVRVNQPQHF.

V usage is TRBV19 and J usage is TRBJ2-5, with D perhaps being TRBD1 or TRBD2 (5 bases each). CDR1 LNHDA and CDR2 SQIVND come from the germline V gene (reference sequence). Trimming pared 6 bases from V and 4 bases from J, leaving 15 bases between. The CDR3 has 14 amino acids. CDR3 coding DNA: TGTGCCAGTAGGGGGGACGGTCCGGGAGAGACCCAGTACTTC. It is translated as CASRGDGPGETQYF. The entire variable domain, with the rest obtained from reference TRBV19 and TRBJ2-5, is as follows: DGGITQSPKYLFRKEGQNVTLSCEQNLNHDAMYWYRQDPGQGLRLIYYSQIVNDFQKGDIAEGYSVSREKKESFPLTVTSAQKNPTAFYLCASRGDGPGETQYFGPGTRLLVL.

This chain uses TRBV5-1 with TRBJ1-2; D gene uncertain. V dropped 4 bases and J dropped 1 base, with 14 bases sitting between them. Germline V gene sequence: CDR1 SGHRS, CDR2 YFSETQ. This CDR3 has 15 amino acids. The CDR3 DNA is TGCGCCAGCAGCCCGCGGACGGAAGATAACTATGGCTACACCTTC. It yields the protein CASSPRTEDNYGYTF.

This clonotype was detected many times. J is TRBJ1-1 and V is TRBV5-1, with no clear D. The CDR3 is made up of 12 amino acids. Germline values: CDR1 SGHRS, CDR2 YFSETQ. V gave up 0 bases and J gave up 7 bases, with 7 bases separating them. As DNA, the CDR3 is TGCGCCAGCAGCTTGGCGGGAGGTGAAGCTTTCTTT. Its protein is CASSLAGGEAFF. Full variable domain (remainder filled in from reference TRBV5-1 and TRBJ1-1): KAGVTQTPRYLIKTRGQQVTLSCSPISGHRSVSWYQQTPGQGLQFLFEYFSETQRNKGNFPGRFSGRQFSNSRSEMNVSTLELGDSALYLCASSLAGGEAFFGQGTRLTVV.

This clonotype was recorded only once. The chain couples TRBV28 to TRBJ1-3; possibly TRBD1 for D (5 bases). The CDR3 is 17 residues long. Trimming removed 7 bases at V and 0 bases at J, with 19 bases between. Germline loops: CDR1 MDHEN, CDR2 SYDVKM. In DNA form, the CDR3 reads TGTGCCAGCATACGCGGGATTGGGGGGTACTCTGGAAACACCATATATTTT. It encodes CASIRGIGGYSGNTIYF.

J is TRBJ1-1 and V is TRBV19, with 8 bases fitting TRBD1. Germline lookup yields CDR1 LNHDA and CDR2 SQIVND (reference sequence). The CDR3 is made up of 15 amino acids. J lost 1 base, V lost 5 bases, and 6 bases had no gene match. This CDR3 reads CASSSLGTGNTEAFF. The CDR3, as DNA: TGTGCCAGTAGTTCCCTAGGGACAGGGAACACTGAAGCTTTCTTT. Full variable domain (missing parts from reference TRBV19 and TRBJ1-1): DGGITQSPKYLFRKEGQNVTLSCEQNLNHDAMYWYRQDPGQGLRLIYYSQIVNDFQKGDIAEGYSVSREKKESFPLTVTSAQKNPTAFYLCASSSLGTGNTEAFFGQGTRLTVV.

This clonotype showed up many times. V and J are TRBV28 and TRBJ2-1; TRBD2 matches at 13 bases. CDR3 length equals 14 residues. Germline CDR1 is MDHEN and CDR2 is SYDVKM. V was pared by 7 bases and J by 8 bases, with 5 bases of the junction left unmatched. The CDR3 is CASTTSGRAHEQFF. DNA for the CDR3: TGTGCCAGCACCACTAGCGGGAGGGCCCATGAGCAGTTCTTC.